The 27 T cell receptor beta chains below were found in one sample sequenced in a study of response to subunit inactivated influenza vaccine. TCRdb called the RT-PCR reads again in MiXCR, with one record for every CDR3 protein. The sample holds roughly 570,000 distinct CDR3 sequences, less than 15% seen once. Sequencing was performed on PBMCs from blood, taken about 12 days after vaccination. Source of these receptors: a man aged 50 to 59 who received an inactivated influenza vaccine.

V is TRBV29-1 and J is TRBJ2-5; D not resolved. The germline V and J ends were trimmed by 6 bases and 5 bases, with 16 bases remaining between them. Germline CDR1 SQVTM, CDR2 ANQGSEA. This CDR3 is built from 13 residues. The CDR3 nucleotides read TGCAGCGTCGACCGGGTCTCCGGTGAGACCCAGTACTTC. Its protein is CSVDRVSGETQYF.

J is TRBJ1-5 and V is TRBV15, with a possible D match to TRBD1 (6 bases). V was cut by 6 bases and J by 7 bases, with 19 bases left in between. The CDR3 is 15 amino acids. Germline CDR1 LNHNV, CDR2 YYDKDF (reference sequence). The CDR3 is CATRSSGTRGQPQHF. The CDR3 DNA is TGTGCCACCAGGAGCTCCGGGACACGGGGGCAGCCCCAGCATTTT.

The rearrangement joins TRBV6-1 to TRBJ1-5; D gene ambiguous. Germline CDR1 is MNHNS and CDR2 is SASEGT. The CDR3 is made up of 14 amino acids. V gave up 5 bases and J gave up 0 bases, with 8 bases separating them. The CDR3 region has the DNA TGTGCCAGCAGTCGGGAGAATAGCAATCAGCCCCAGCATTTT. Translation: CASSRENSNQPQHF.

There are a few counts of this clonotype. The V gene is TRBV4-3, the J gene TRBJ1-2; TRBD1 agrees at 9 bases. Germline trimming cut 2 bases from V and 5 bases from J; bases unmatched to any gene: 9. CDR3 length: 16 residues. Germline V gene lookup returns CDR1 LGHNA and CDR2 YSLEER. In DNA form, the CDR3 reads TGCGCCAGCAGCCAAAAGGCCCCCGGGACAGGGTATGGCTACACCTTC. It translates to CASSQKAPGTGYGYTF.

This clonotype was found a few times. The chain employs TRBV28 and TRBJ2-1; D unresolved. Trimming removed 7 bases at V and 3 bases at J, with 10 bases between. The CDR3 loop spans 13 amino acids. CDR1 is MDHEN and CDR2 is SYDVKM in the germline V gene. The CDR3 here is CASMTQNYNEQFF. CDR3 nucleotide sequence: TGTGCCAGCATGACCCAAAACTACAATGAGCAGTTCTTC.

CDR3 coding DNA: TGTGCCAGCACTCAATGGACGGGTCGGGAGACCCAGTACTTC. Protein: CASTQWTGRETQYF. The V call is TRBV6-2 or TRBV6-3, the J call TRBJ2-5, with D unclear. The germline V and J ends were trimmed by 7 bases and 5 bases, with 17 bases remaining between them. Germline V lookup: CDR1 MNHEY, CDR2 SVGEGT. This CDR3 region has 14 residues.

The CDR3: CSAPNGGTGVKTQYF. CDR3 DNA: TGCAGTGCTCCTAACGGGGGGACAGGGGTAAAGACCCAGTACTTC. The chain uses TRBV20-1 and TRBJ2-5; 10 nucleotides line up with TRBD1. CDR1 and CDR2 from the germline V gene are DFQATT and SNEGSKA (reference sequence). V shed 5 bases and J 6 bases; nucleotides not matched to a gene: 12. This CDR3 region has 15 residues.

CDR3 residues: CAISAVGPPSTGELFF. CDR3 DNA: TGTGCCATCAGTGCCGTGGGACCGCCAAGCACCGGGGAGCTGTTTTTT. The chain has TRBV10-3 and TRBJ2-2; the D gene could be TRBD1 or TRBD2 (5 bases each). The germline V gene encodes CDR1 ENHRY and CDR2 SYGVKD. V was shortened by 4 bases and J by 4 bases, with 16 bases between the two germline ends. This CDR3 has 16 residues.

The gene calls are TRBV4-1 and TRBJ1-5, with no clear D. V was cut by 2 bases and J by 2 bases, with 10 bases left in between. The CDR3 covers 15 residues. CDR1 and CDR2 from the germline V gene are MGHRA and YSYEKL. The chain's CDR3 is CASSQLAGGNQPQHF. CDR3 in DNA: TGCGCCAGCAGCCAATTGGCCGGAGGCAATCAGCCCCAGCATTTT.

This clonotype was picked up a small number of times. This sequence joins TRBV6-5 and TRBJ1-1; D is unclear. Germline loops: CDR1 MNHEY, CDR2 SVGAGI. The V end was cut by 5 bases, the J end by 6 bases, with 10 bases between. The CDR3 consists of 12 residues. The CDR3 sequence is CASSKDLSEAFF. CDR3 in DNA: TGTGCCAGCAGTAAGGACCTTTCTGAAGCTTTCTTT.

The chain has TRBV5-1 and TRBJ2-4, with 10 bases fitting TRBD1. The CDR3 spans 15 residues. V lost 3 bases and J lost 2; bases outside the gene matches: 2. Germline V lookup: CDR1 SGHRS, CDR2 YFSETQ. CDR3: CASSWTGGTKNIQYF. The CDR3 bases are TGCGCCAGCAGCTGGACAGGGGGGACCAAAAACATTCAGTACTTC.

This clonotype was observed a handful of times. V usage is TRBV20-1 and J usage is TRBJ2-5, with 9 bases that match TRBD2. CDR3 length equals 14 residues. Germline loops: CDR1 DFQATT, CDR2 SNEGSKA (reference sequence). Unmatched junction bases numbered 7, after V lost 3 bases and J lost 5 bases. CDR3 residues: CSASALAGLETQYF. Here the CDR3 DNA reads TGCAGTGCTAGTGCACTAGCGGGTTTGGAGACCCAGTACTTC.

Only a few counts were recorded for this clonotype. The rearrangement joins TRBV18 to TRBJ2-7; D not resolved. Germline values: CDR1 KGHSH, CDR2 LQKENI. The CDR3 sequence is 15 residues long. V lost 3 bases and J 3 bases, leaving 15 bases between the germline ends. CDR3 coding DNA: TGTGCCAGCTCACCTCCTGACTGGTATCGCTACGAGCAGTACTTC. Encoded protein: CASSPPDWYRYEQYF.

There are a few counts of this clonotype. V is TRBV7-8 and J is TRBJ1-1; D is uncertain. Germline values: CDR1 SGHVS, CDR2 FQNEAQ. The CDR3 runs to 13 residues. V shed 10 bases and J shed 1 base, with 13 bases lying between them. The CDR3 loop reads CATSVAGNTEAFF. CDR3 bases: TGTGCCACCTCCGTGGCAGGGAACACTGAAGCTTTCTTT.

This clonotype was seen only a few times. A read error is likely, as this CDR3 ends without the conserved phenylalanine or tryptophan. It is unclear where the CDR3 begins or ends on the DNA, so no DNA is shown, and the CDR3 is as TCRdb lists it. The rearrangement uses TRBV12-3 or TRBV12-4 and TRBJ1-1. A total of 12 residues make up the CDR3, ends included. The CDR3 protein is CASRGTDPAHIY.

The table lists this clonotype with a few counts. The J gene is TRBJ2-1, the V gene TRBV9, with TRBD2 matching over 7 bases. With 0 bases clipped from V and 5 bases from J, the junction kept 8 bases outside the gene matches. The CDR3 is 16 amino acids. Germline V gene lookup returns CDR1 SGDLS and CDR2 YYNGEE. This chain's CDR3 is CASSVVVGGFNNEQFF. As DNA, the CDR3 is TGTGCCAGCAGCGTAGTAGTGGGAGGGTTTAACAATGAGCAGTTCTTC.

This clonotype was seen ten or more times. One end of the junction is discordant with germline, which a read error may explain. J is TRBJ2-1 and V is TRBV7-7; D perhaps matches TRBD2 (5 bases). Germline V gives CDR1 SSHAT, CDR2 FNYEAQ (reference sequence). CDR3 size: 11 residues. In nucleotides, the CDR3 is TGTGCTAGCAGCTCCGGGGATGAGCAGTTCTTC. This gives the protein CASSSGDEQFF. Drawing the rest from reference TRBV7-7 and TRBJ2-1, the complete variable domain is GAGVSQSPRYKVTKRGQDVTLRCDPISSHATLYWYQQALGQGPEFLTYFNYEAQPDKSGLPSDRFSAERPEGSISTLTIQRTEQRDSAMYRCASSSGDEQFFGPGTRLTVL.

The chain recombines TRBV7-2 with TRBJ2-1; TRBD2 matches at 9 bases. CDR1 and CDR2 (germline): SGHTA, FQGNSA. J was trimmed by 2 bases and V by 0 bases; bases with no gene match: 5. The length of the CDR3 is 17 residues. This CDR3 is CASSLASGSITYNEQFF. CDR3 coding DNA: TGTGCCAGCAGCTTAGCTAGCGGGAGCATCACCTACAATGAGCAGTTCTTC.

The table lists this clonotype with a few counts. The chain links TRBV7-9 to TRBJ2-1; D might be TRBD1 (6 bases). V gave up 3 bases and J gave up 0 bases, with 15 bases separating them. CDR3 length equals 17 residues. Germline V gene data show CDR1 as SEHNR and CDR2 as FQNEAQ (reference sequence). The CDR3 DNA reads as TGTGCCAGCAGCTTTCACAGGGTCCTTGGCTCCTACAATGAGCAGTTCTTC. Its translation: CASSFHRVLGSYNEQFF.

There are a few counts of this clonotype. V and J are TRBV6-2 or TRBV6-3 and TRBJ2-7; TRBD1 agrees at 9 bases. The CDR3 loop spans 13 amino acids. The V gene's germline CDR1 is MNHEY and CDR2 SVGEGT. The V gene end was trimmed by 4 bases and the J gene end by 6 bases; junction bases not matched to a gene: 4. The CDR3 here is CASSSNRGLEQYF. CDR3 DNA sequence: TGTGCCAGCAGTTCAAACAGGGGGCTCGAGCAGTACTTC.

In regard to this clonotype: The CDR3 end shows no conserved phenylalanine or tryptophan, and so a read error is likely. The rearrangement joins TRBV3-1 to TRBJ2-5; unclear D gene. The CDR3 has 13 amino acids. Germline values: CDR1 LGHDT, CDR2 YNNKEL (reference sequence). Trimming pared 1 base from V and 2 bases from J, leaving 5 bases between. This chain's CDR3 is CASSQGRQETQYI. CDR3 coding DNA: TGTGCCAGCAGCCAAGGAAGGCAAGAGACCCAGTACATC.

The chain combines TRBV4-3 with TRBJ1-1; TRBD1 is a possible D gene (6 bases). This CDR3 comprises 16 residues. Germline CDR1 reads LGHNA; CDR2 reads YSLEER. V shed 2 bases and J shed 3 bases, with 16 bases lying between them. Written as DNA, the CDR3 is TGCGCCAGCAGCCAACTTCGCCGAGGGGGGTACACTGAAGCTTTCTTT. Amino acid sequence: CASSQLRRGGYTEAFF.

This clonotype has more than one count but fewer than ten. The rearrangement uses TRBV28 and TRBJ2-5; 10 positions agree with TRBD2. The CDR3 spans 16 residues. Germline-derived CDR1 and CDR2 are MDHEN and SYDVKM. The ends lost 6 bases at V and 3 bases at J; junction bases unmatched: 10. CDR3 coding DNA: TGTGCCAGCAGCTCTCGCAGCGGGAGGGTGGAAGAGACCCAGTACTTC. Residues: CASSSRSGRVEETQYF.

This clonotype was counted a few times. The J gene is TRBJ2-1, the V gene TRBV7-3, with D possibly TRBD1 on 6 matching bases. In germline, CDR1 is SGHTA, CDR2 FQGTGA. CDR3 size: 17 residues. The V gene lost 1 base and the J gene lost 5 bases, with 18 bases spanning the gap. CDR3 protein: CASSLISWGRFNNEQFF. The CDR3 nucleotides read TGTGCCAGCAGCTTAATTAGTTGGGGGCGTTTTAACAATGAGCAGTTCTTC.

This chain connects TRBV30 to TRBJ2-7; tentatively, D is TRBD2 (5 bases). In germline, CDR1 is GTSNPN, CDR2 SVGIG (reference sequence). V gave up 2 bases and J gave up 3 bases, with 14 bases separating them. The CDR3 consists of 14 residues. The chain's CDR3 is CAWSLGLGNYEQYF. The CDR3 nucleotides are TGTGCCTGGAGTCTTGGACTCGGCAACTACGAGCAGTACTTC. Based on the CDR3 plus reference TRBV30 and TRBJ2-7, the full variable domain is SQTIHQWPATLVQPVGSPLSLECTVEGTSNPNLYWYRQAAGRGLQLLFYSVGIGQISSEVPQNLSASRPQDRQFILSSKKLLLSDSGFYLCAWSLGLGNYEQYFGPGTRLTVT.

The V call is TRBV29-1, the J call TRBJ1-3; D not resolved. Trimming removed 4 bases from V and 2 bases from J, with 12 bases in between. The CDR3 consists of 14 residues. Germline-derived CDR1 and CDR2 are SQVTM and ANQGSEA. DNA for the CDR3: TGCAGCGTTGGTCTGCCGGAAACTGGAAACACCATATATTTT. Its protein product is CSVGLPETGNTIYF.

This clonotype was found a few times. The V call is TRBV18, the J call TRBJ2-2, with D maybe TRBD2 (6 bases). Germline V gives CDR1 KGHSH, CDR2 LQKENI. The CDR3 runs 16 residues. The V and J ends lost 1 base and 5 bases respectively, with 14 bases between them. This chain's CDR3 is CASSPREAPGTGELFF. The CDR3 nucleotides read TGTGCCAGCTCACCACGGGAGGCACCCGGTACCGGGGAGCTGTTTTTT.